The sequence of this T cell receptor beta chain was determined in a study of blood T cells in healthy people across ages. Overall study findings and caveats: Per million T cells, TCR beta diversity dropped about linearly as age rose.

In its sample, this clonotype was seen a few times. Antigen unknown. With 6 bases removed from V and 5 bases from J, the gap between germline ends came to 18 bases. The CDR3 has 15 residues. Primers used in a second PCR of roughly 7 to 11 cycles were a sample-barcoded 5' primer and a J-beta primer mix. The template-switch adaptor was a 5' adaptor with 12 random nucleotides. It tagged each cDNA molecule. From the 5' RACE reads, TCRdb called clonotypes with MiXCR, one entry per CDR3 protein. The repertoire consists of under 1 million distinct CDR3 sequences, with under 45% occurring once and the leading ten covering 15% to 25%.

The sequenced sample was blood. The source of this sequence is a man in his 60s in good health. This chain joins TRBV12-3 or TRBV12-4 and TRBJ2-3, with D perhaps TRBD1 (5 bases). The CDR3 region has the DNA TGTGCCAGCAGCCCGGAAACAGGAGTAGGAGATACGCAGTATTTT. Translation gives CASSPETGVGDTQYF.